Reported below is one TCR beta chain. Unmatched junction bases numbered 7, after V lost 8 bases and J lost 5 bases. The CDR3 extends over 14 amino acids. Per germline, CDR1 MNHNS and CDR2 SASEGT. These data are taken from a study of early T cells in non-severe SARS-CoV-2 infection. The overall study: Unsorted whole-blood RNA was sequenced in bulk, leaving chains unpaired.

Unique molecular identifiers were affixed to single, distinct cDNA molecules. From the 5' RACE reads, TCRdb called clonotypes with MiXCR, one entry per CDR3 protein. Of about 83,000 distinct CDR3 sequences listed, more than 9% are singletons. This sequence was found in an adult who was a healthcare worker with PCR-confirmed SARS-CoV-2 infection or an uninfected control (not recorded which). The sample consisted of whole blood, taken at baseline. The chain combines TRBV6-1 with TRBJ2-1; 9 bases are shared with TRBD2. CDR3: CASGLAGLNNEQFF. In DNA, the CDR3 is TGTGCCAGCGGGCTAGCGGGACTTAACAATGAGCAGTTCTTC.